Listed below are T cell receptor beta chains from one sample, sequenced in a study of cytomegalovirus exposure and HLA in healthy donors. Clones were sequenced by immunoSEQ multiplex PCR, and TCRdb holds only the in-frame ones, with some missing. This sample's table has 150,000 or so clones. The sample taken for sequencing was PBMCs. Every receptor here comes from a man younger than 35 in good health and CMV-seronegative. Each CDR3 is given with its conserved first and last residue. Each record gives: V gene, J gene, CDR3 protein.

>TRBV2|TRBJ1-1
CVSRLRNTEAFF
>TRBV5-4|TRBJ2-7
CASSAGGLLGNSEQYF
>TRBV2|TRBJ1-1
CASITGVTEAFF
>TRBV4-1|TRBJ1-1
CASSQDQGANTEAFF
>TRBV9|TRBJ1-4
CASSVAREGKLFF
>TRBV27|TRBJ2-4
CASSFLSGENIQYF
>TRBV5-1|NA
CASIGSSGGETQYF
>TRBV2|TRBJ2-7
CASKRGQGAYEQYF
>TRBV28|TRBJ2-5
CASSKGTGGSETQYF
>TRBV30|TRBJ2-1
CAYQTGLYNEQFF
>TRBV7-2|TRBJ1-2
CASSLTQGVDGYTF
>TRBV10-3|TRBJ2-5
CAISSDSWQTQYF
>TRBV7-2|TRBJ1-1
CASSLRGSTEAFF
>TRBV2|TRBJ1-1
CASTVRGTEAFF
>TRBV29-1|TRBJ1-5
CSAREGGQPQHF
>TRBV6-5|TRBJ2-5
CASSYMTSGYQETQYF
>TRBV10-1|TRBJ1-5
CASVRLNCGRGYNQPQHF
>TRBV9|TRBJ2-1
CASSVVGTGRVNEQFF
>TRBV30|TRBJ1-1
CAWSVPEYTEAFF
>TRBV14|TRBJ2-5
CASSRRLAGGPETQYF
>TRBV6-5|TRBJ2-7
CASRSGKAGAYEQYF
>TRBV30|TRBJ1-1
CAWTGPMNTEAFF
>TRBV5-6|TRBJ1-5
CASSLGGGNQPQHF
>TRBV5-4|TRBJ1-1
CASSSKVPGQRRRTEAFF
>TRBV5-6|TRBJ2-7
CASSSNHLGRGYSYEQYF
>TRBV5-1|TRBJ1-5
CASSPAGGDQPQHF